The next 21 T cell receptor beta chains were all read from a single sample in a study of CD8 T cells in Susac syndrome. A quantity of about 0.5 to 1 ug RNA underwent reverse transcription using random hexamers. Via MiXCR, TCRdb re-called the immunoSEQ multiplex PCR reads, giving one row per CDR3 protein. The table records approximately 120,000 distinct CDR3 sequences, over 90% of them present only once. Sequencing was carried out using CD8+ T cells from PBMCs. Receptors were obtained from a human donor with multiple sclerosis.

The CDR3 spells CASSSETRSYEQYF. The CDR3 DNA sequence: TGTGCCAGCAGCTCAGAGACCCGTTCCTACGAGCAGTACTTC. The chain has TRBV7-6 and TRBJ2-7; D is undetermined. V was cut by 4 bases and J by 1 base, with 11 bases left in between. CDR1 and CDR2 (germline): SGHVS, FNYEAQ. CDR3 length equals 14 residues.

The chain links TRBV29-1 to TRBJ2-4, with TRBD1 matching over 10 bases. The V gene's germline CDR1 is SQVTM and CDR2 ANQGSEA. The CDR3 runs to 14 residues. After removal of 7 bases from V and 7 bases from J, the junction contained 10 bases not matched to a gene. Here the CDR3 DNA reads TGCAGCGCCCAACTTCGGGGACAGGGGAACATTCAGTACTTC. This encodes CSAQLRGQGNIQYF.

V gene TRBV9 combines with J gene TRBJ2-5; 7 nucleotides match TRBD1. J was trimmed by 3 bases and V by 3 bases; bases with no gene match: 5. Germline V gene sequence: CDR1 SGDLS, CDR2 YYNGEE. The CDR3 is made up of 14 amino acids. CDR3 in DNA: TGTGCCAGCAGCGCCGGGACAGCGAAAGAGACCCAGTACTTC. This codes for CASSAGTAKETQYF.

This chain connects TRBV20-1 to TRBJ2-2; maybe TRBD1 (6 bases). The CDR3 contains 15 residues. Per the germline V gene, CDR1 is DFQATT and CDR2 is SNEGSKA (reference sequence). Trimming left V 5 bases short and J 7 bases short, with 20 bases between. The CDR3 region has the DNA TGCAGTGCTCTATCTACAGGGACGCCGGGCGGGGAGCTGTTTTTT. The encoded protein is CSALSTGTPGGELFF.

The chain employs TRBV30 and TRBJ2-2, with D unresolved. This CDR3 region has 12 residues. Trimming left V 0 bases short and J 5 bases short, with 4 bases between. The germline CDR1 and CDR2 sequences are GTSNPN and SVGIG (reference sequence). The CDR3 here is CAWSVPTGELFF. For the CDR3, the DNA is TGTGCCTGGAGTGTACCGACCGGGGAGCTGTTTTTT.

V gene TRBV2 combines with J gene TRBJ2-3; no definite D call. The CDR3 covers 14 residues. Germline values: CDR1 SNHLY, CDR2 FYNNEI. Deletions cut 4 bases from V and 8 bases from J, with 16 bases between. CDR3 sequence reads: CASSGTESKGTQYF. The DNA of the CDR3 is TGTGCCAGCAGTGGGACGGAGAGCAAGGGTACGCAGTATTTT.

The rearrangement uses TRBV7-2 and TRBJ2-2; D not resolved. The CDR3 runs to 12 residues. CDR1 is SGHTA and CDR2 is FQGNSA in the germline V gene. The germline V and J ends were trimmed by 11 bases and 6 bases, with 13 bases remaining between them. The CDR3 DNA follows: TGTGCCCTCCTTGGAGCTTCCGGGGAGCTGTTTTTT. Amino acids: CALLGASGELFF.

The chain employs TRBV12-3 or TRBV12-4 and TRBJ2-3; 8 nucleotides align to TRBD2. The CDR3 sequence is 15 residues long. After removal of 8 bases from V and 1 base from J, the junction contained 8 bases not matched to a gene. CDR3 sequence reads: CASSPLTSGTDTQYF. The CDR3 bases are TGTGCCAGCTCCCCGTTGACTAGCGGCACAGATACGCAGTATTTT.

The genes are TRBV24-1 and TRBJ1-2; D possibly corresponds to TRBD1 (6 bases). Germline V lookup: CDR1 KGHDR, CDR2 SFDVKD. The CDR3 covers 14 residues. Trimming pared 2 bases from V and 1 base from J, leaving 7 bases between. The DNA for the CDR3 is TGTGCCACCAGTGATTGGACAGTTAACTATGGCTACACCTTC. This translates into CATSDWTVNYGYTF.

The genes are TRBV29-1 and TRBJ2-1; D may be TRBD2 (5 bases). Germline V gene sequence: CDR1 SQVTM, CDR2 ANQGSEA. V lost 7 bases and J 8 bases, leaving 15 bases between the germline ends. This CDR3 has 12 amino acids. The CDR3 is CSAPVAEDEQFF. For the CDR3, the DNA is TGCAGCGCCCCCGTGGCGGAGGATGAGCAGTTCTTC.

This chain joins TRBV6-6 and TRBJ2-5, with unresolved D. This CDR3 region has 16 residues. Per germline, CDR1 MNHNY and CDR2 SVGAGI (reference sequence). The V end lost 1 base, the J end lost 1 base, and 13 bases lay between the germline ends. For the CDR3, the DNA is TGTGCCAGCAGTTACTGGAAGGGCGGCCTCCAAGAGACCCAGTACTTC. It yields the protein CASSYWKGGLQETQYF.

V is TRBV24-1 and J is TRBJ2-1; a weak D match, TRBD2 (5 bases). Trimming pared 8 bases from V and 9 bases from J, leaving 10 bases between. The germline CDR1 and CDR2 sequences are KGHDR and SFDVKD. CDR3 length equals 11 residues. The CDR3 nucleotides are TGTGCCACCACCGCGGGCGCTGAGCAGTTCTTC. Residues: CATTAGAEQFF.

Only one count was recorded for this clonotype. V gene TRBV7-3 combines with J gene TRBJ1-4, with TRBD1 matching 7 bases. The CDR3 totals 14 residues. Germline values: CDR1 SGHTA, CDR2 FQGTGA. Germline trimming cut 6 bases from V and 7 bases from J; bases unmatched to any gene: 8. The CDR3 nucleotides read TGTGCCAGCAGTTCAGGGGGAGTGGGTGAAAAACTGTTTTTT. Translation: CASSSGGVGEKLFF. The whole variable domain, filled in from reference TRBV7-3 and TRBJ1-4, reads GAGVSQTPSNKVTEKGKYVELRCDPISGHTALYWYRQSLGQGPEFLIYFQGTGAADDSGLPNDRFFAVRPEGSVSTLKIQRTERGDSAVYLCASSSGGVGEKLFFGSGTQLSVL.

The rearrangement joins TRBV23-1 to TRBJ2-2; D not resolved. Being an ORF, TRBV23-1 has a function that is uncertain. This CDR3 region has 16 residues. The germline V and J ends were trimmed by 6 bases and 4 bases, with 18 bases remaining between them. The CDR3 is CASRPTWEGFTGELFF. The CDR3 region has the DNA TGCGCCAGCAGGCCGACTTGGGAAGGATTCACCGGGGAGCTGTTTTTT.

V is TRBV20-1 and J is TRBJ2-7, with a tentative D call TRBD2 (5 bases). The germline V gene has CDR1 DFQATT and CDR2 SNEGSKA (reference sequence). V lost 0 bases and J lost 2, with 20 bases in between. This CDR3 has 17 residues. CDR3 nucleotide sequence: TGCAGTGCTAGAGATCCAGACGCTACGGAGCGGACCTACGAGCAGTACTTC. The encoded protein is CSARDPDATERTYEQYF.

J is TRBJ2-5 and V is TRBV12-3 or TRBV12-4; D call uncertain. The CDR3 runs 15 residues. The V and J ends lost 3 bases and 5 bases respectively, with 16 bases between them. CDR3 protein: CASSLPSSGYETQYF. The CDR3 DNA reads as TGTGCCAGCAGTTTGCCCTCGTCTGGCTACGAGACCCAGTACTTC.

This chain uses TRBV7-9 with TRBJ2-1; D not resolved. Trimming took 2 bases from V and 8 from J, leaving 13 bases between them. Germline CDR1 reads SEHNR; CDR2 reads FQNEAQ (reference sequence). The CDR3 contains 14 residues. CDR3 residues: CASSLIGGLDEQFF. The CDR3 nucleotides read TGTGCCAGCAGCTTAATTGGCGGTTTGGATGAGCAGTTCTTC.

For the CDR3, the DNA is TGTGCCACCAGTGATTCCGGGACTGGCTCCTACAATGAGCAGTTCTTC. Residues: CATSDSGTGSYNEQFF. V usage is TRBV24-1 and J usage is TRBJ2-1; maybe TRBD2 (6 bases). V lost 2 bases and J 0 bases, leaving 10 bases between the germline ends. CDR3 length: 16 amino acids. Germline CDR1 and CDR2: KGHDR and SFDVKD.

With respect to this clonotype: The junction departs from the called germline gene at one end, perhaps through a read error. For the CDR3, the DNA is TGTGCCTGGAGGGCCTTCGGACTAGCGGGGGACACCTTC. Residues: CAWRAFGLAGDTF. The chain has TRBV30 and TRBJ2-1; 13 positions agree with TRBD2. The CDR3 has 13 residues. CDR1 GTSNPN and CDR2 SVGIG come from the germline V gene (reference sequence).

J is TRBJ2-7 and V is TRBV5-1, with D perhaps matching TRBD2 (7 bases). This CDR3 contains 13 residues. Germline-derived CDR1 and CDR2 are SGHRS and YFSETQ. The germline V and J ends were trimmed by 5 bases and 2 bases, with 11 bases remaining between them. CDR3 region: CASRGGGTYEQYF. The CDR3 coding sequence is TGCGCCAGCAGGGGCGGGGGCACCTACGAGCAGTACTTC.

This chain links TRBV5-6 with TRBJ1-2; D uncertain. CDR3 length: 12 amino acids. Deletions cut 0 bases from V and 7 bases from J, with 7 bases between. The V gene's germline CDR1 is SGHDT and CDR2 YYEEEE. The CDR3 DNA reads as TGTGCCAGCAGCTTGGAAGGTCTTGGCTACACCTTC. Residues: CASSLEGLGYTF.